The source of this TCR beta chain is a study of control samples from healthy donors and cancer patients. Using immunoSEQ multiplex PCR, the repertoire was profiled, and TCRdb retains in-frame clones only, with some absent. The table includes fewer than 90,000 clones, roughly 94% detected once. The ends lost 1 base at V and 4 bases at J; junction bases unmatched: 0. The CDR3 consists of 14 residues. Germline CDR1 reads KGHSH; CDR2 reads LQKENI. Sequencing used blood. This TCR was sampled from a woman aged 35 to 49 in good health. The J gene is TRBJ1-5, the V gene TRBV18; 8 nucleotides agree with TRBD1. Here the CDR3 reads CASSPRTGNQPQHF. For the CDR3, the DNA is TGTGCCAGCTCACCACGGACAGGGAATCAGCCCCAGCATTTT.